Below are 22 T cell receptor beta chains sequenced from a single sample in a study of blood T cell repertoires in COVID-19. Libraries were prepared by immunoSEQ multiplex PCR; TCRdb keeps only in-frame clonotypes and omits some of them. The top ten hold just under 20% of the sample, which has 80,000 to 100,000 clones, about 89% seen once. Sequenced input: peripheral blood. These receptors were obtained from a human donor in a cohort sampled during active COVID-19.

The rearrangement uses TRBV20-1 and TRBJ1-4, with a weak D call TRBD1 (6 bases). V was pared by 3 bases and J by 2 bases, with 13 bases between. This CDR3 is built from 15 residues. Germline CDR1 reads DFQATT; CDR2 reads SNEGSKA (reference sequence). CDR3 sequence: CSASPPTGTNEKLFF. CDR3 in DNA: TGCAGTGCTAGTCCCCCGACAGGTACTAATGAAAAACTGTTTTTT.

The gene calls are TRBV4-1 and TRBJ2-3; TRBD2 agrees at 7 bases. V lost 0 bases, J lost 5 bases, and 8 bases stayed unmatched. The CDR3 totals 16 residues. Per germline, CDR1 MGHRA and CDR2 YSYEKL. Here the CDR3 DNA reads TGCGCCAGCAGCCAAGATGCGGCGGGAGCCATAGATACGCAGTATTTT. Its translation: CASSQDAAGAIDTQYF.

CDR3 region: CASSYSQGSSYNEQFF. In DNA, the CDR3 is TGTGCCAGCAGTTACTCACAGGGGAGTTCCTACAATGAGCAGTTCTTC. V gene TRBV6-5 combines with J gene TRBJ2-1; TRBD1 matches 7 bases. CDR1 and CDR2 from the germline V gene are MNHEY and SVGAGI. V dropped 0 bases and J dropped 1; count of bases not matched to a gene: 3. The CDR3 length is 16 residues.

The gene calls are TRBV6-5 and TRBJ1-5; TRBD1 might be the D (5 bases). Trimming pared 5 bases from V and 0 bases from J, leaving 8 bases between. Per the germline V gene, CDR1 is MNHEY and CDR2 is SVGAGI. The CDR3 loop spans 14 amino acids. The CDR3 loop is CASSMTDSNQPQHF. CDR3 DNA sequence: TGTGCCAGCAGTATGACAGATAGCAATCAGCCCCAGCATTTT.

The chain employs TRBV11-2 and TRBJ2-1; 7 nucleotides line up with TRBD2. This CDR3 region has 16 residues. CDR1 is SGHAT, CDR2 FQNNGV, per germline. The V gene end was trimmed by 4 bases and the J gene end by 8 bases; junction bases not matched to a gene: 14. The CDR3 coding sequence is TGTGCCAGCAGCTCCCTCGGCGGGAGAGGTTTCCATGAGCAGTTCTTC. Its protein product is CASSSLGGRGFHEQFF.

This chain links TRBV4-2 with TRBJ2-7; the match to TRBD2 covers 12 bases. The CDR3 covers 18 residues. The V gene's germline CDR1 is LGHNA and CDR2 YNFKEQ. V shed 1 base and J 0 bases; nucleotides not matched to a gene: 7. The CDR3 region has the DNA TGTGCCAGCAGCCAAGTAACTAGCGGGAGGACCAACTCCTACGAGCAGTACTTC. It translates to CASSQVTSGRTNSYEQYF.

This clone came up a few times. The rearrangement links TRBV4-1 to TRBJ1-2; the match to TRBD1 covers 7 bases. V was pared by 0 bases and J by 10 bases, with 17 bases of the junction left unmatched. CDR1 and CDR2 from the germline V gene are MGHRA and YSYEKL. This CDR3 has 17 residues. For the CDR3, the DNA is TGCGCCAGCAGCCAAGAGATTTCAGGGGGACAGCCTCGGTACTACACCTTC. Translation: CASSQEISGGQPRYYTF.

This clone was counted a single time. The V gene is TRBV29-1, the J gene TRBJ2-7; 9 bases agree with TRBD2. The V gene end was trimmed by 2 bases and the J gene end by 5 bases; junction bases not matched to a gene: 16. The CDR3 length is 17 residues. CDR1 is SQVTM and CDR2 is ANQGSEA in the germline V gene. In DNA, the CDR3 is TGCAGCGTTGAACTTGGGTCGGGACTAGCTTCCATCGACGAGCAGTACTTC. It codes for CSVELGSGLASIDEQYF.

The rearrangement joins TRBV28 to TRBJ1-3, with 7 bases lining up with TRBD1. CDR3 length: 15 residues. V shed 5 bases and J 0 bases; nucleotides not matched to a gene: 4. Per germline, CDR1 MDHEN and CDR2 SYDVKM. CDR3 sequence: CASSQGQISGNTIYF. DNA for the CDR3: TGTGCCAGCAGTCAGGGACAGATCTCTGGAAACACCATATATTTT.

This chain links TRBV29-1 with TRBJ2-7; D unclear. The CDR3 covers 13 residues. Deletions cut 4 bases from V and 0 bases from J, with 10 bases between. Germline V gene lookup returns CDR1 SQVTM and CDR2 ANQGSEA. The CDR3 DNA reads TGCAGCGTTGGACTTAGGAGCTCCTACGAGCAGTACTTC. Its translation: CSVGLRSSYEQYF.

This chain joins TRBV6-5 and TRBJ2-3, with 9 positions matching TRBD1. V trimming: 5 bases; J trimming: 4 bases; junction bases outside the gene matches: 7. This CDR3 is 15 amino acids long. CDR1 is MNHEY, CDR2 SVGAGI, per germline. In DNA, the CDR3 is TGTGCCAGCAGTAACCGACAGGGGGGAGCAGATACGCAGTATTTT. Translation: CASSNRQGGADTQYF.

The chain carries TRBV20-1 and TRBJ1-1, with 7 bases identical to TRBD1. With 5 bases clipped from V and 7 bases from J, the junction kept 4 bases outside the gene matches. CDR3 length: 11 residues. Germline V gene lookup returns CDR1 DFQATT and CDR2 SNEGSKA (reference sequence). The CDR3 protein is CSAQQGSEAFF. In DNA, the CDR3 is TGCAGTGCTCAACAGGGGAGTGAAGCTTTCTTT.

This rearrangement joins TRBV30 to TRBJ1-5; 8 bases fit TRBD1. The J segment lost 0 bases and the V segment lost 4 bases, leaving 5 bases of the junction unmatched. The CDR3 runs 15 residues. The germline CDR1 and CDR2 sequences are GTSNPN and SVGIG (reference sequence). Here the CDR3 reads CAWIPGQASNQPQHF. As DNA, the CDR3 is TGTGCCTGGATTCCGGGACAGGCTAGCAATCAGCCCCAGCATTTT.

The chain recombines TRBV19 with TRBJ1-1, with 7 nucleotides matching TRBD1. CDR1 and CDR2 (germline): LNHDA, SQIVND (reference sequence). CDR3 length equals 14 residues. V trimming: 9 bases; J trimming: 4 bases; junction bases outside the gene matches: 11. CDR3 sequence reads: CARSLQGTGTEAFF. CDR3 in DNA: TGTGCCAGAAGCTTACAGGGGACTGGCACTGAAGCTTTCTTT.

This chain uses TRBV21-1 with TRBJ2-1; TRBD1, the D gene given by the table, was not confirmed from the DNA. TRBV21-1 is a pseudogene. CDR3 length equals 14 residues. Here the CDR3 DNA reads TGTGCCAGCAGAAACGGACAGGGGCGACTAAAGCAGTTCTTC. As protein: CASRNGQGRLKQFF.

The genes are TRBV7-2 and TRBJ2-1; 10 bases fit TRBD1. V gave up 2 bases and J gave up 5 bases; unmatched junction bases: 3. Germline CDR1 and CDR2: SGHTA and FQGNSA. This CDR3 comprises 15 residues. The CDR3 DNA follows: TGTGCCAGCAGCTTACAGGGACAGGGGAACAATGAGCAGTTCTTC. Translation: CASSLQGQGNNEQFF. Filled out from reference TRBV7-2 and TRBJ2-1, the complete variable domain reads GAGVSQSPSNKVTEKGKDVELRCDPISGHTALYWYRQSLGQGLEFLIYFQGNSAPDKSGLPSDRFSAERTGGSVSTLTIQRTQQEDSAVYLCASSLQGQGNNEQFFGPGTRLTVL.

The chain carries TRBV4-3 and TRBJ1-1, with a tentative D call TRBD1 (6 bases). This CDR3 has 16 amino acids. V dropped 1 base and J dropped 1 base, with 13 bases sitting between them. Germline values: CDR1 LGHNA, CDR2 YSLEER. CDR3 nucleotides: TGCGCCAGCAGCCAAGTACAGGGTAGGGCGAACACTGAAGCTTTCTTT. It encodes CASSQVQGRANTEAFF.

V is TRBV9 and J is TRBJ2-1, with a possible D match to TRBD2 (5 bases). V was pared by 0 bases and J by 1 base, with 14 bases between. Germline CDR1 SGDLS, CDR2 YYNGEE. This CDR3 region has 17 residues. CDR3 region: CASSVELTNPSYNEQFF. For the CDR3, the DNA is TGTGCCAGCAGCGTAGAATTGACTAATCCTTCCTACAATGAGCAGTTCTTC.

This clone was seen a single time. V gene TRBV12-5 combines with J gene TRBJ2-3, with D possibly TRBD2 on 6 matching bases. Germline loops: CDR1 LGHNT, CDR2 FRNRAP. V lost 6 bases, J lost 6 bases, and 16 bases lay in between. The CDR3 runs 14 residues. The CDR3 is CASGLSSGSDTQYF. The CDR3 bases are TGTGCTAGTGGATTGAGTAGCGGCAGTGATACGCAGTATTTT.

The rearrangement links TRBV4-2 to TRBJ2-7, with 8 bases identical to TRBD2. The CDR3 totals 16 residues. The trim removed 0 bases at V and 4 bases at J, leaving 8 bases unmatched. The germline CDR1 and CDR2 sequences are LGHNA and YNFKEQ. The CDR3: CASSQESGRVIYEQYF. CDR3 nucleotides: TGTGCCAGCAGCCAAGAATCCGGGAGGGTAATATACGAGCAGTACTTC.

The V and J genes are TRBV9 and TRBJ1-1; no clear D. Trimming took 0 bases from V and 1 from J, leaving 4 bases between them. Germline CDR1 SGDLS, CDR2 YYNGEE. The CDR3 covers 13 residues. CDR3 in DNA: TGTGCCAGCAGCGTAGCTACGAACACTGAAGCTTTCTTT. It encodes CASSVATNTEAFF.

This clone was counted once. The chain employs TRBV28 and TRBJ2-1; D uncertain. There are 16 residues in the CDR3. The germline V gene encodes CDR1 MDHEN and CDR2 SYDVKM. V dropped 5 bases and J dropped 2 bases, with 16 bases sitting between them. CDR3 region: CASSVRATSTYNEQFF. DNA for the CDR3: TGTGCCAGCAGTGTACGAGCTACTTCCACCTACAATGAGCAGTTCTTC. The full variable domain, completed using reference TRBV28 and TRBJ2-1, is DVKVTQSSRYLVKRTGEKVFLECVQDMDHENMFWYRQDPGLGLRLIYFSYDVKMKEKGDIPEGYSVSREKKERFSLILESASTNQTSMYLCASSVRATSTYNEQFFGPGTRLTVL.